This T cell receptor beta chain was observed in a study of cytotoxic CD8 clonotypes in ibrutinib-treated CLL. General study results and limits: Private clonotypes, not public ones, expanded at ibrutinib response.

In the case of this clone: Its antigen is undetermined.

Trimming removed 2 bases at V and 6 bases at J, with 11 bases between. The CDR3 totals 14 residues. Germline V lookup: CDR1 MNHEY, CDR2 SVGAGI. Profiled with immunoSEQ multiplex PCR; TCRdb holds only in-frame clones, not every one. The data contain some 25,000 clones, about two thirds of them singletons. Material: PBMCs, obtained at disease progression, from a patient treated with ibrutinib. V usage is TRBV6-5 and J usage is TRBJ1-5; D gene uncertain. The receptor comes from a human donor with chronic lymphocytic leukemia. The CDR3 DNA sequence: TGTGCCAGCAGTTACCCCCAGGCTACTCAGCCCCAGCATTTT. Translation gives CASSYPQATQPQHF.